The next 32 T cell receptor beta chains were all read from a single sample in a study of shared clonotypes between healthy human individuals. Selected positively for CCR7 and CD45RO-negative, naive CD8 cells excluded terminally differentiated effector memory CD45RA+ cells. Measured with immunoSEQ multiplex PCR; TCRdb has only the in-frame clones, and not every one. The sample includes 2 million to 2.5 million clones, 93% of them seen just once. The material sequenced was naive CD8+ T cells from PBMCs. These receptors all come from a man aged 18 to 29 in good health. Some clones in this sample may be carry-over from other donors' samples.

In its sample, this clone was seen a few times. This sequence joins TRBV29-1 and TRBJ1-2; tentatively, D is TRBD1 (5 bases). CDR3 length: 13 amino acids. The germline V and J ends were trimmed by 3 bases and 2 bases, with 10 bases remaining between them. Germline V gene data show CDR1 as SQVTM and CDR2 as ANQGSEA. CDR3 region: CSVEPWDNYGYTF. The CDR3 nucleotides read TGCAGCGTTGAGCCTTGGGACAACTATGGCTACACCTTC.

The chain couples TRBV11-2 to TRBJ2-3; D is undetermined. This CDR3 is 14 amino acids long. With 0 bases removed from V and 6 bases from J, the gap between germline ends came to 10 bases. CDR1 SGHAT and CDR2 FQNNGV come from the germline V gene. The CDR3: CASSLDPLLDTQYF. In nucleotides, the CDR3 is TGTGCCAGCAGCTTAGATCCCCTCCTGGATACGCAGTATTTT. The complete variable domain, with remaining parts taken from reference TRBV11-2 and TRBJ2-3, reads EAGVAQSPRYKIIEKRQSVAFWCNPISGHATLYWYQQILGQGPKLLIQFQNNGVVDDSQLPKDRFSAERLKGVDSTLKIQPAKLEDSAVYLCASSLDPLLDTQYFGPGTRLTVL.

The chain carries TRBV27 and TRBJ2-7, with TRBD2 identical over 11 bases. Trimming took 3 bases from V and 7 from J; bases not matched to a gene: 5. The CDR3 length is 14 residues. Germline values: CDR1 MNHEY, CDR2 SMNVEV (reference sequence). The CDR3 sequence is CASSFSGRAREQYF. CDR3 bases: TGTGCCAGCAGTTTTAGCGGGAGGGCCCGGGAGCAGTACTTC.

V gene TRBV10-3 combines with J gene TRBJ2-7; 8 bases map to TRBD2. V shed 6 bases and J 3 bases; nucleotides not matched to a gene: 13. The CDR3 has 16 amino acids. Germline V gives CDR1 ENHRY, CDR2 SYGVKD. CDR3 residues: CAISAGGEHPYYEQYF. CDR3 nucleotides: TGTGCCATCAGCGCCGGGGGGGAACACCCTTACTACGAGCAGTACTTC.

This chain joins TRBV6-5 and TRBJ2-7; perhaps D is TRBD1 or TRBD2 (5 bases each). Germline V CDR1 and CDR2: MNHEY, SVGAGI. CDR3 length: 13 residues. V gave up 6 bases and J gave up 8 bases, with 17 bases separating them. Written as DNA, the CDR3 is TGTGCCAGCAGCCGCGACGGGATGGACAAGCAGTACTTC. This sequence encodes CASSRDGMDKQYF.

The chain carries TRBV28 and TRBJ2-7; D call uncertain. Germline V CDR1 and CDR2: MDHEN, SYDVKM. Between the trimmed V and J ends, which lost 6 bases and 3 bases, there was a span of 15 bases. The CDR3 extends over 14 amino acids. The CDR3 DNA is TGTGCCAGCAGCCTGAGAGGTAAAGACTACGAGCAGTACTTC. It specifies CASSLRGKDYEQYF.

The chain joins TRBV5-1 to TRBJ2-7; no definite D call. The CDR3 spans 14 residues. Deletions cut 3 bases from V and 1 base from J, with 11 bases between. Germline CDR1 is SGHRS and CDR2 is YFSETQ. CDR3 DNA: TGCGCCAGCAGCTCCCCGCTAGTTTCCTACGAGCAGTACTTC. This codes for CASSSPLVSYEQYF. Full variable domain (missing parts from reference TRBV5-1 and TRBJ2-7): KAGVTQTPRYLIKTRGQQVTLSCSPISGHRSVSWYQQTPGQGLQFLFEYFSETQRNKGNFPGRFSGRQFSNSRSEMNVSTLELGDSALYLCASSSPLVSYEQYFGPGTRLTVT.

The rearrangement links TRBV5-4 to TRBJ1-2, with 7 bases identical to TRBD1. V dropped 2 bases and J dropped 1; count of bases not matched to a gene: 5. Germline V gives CDR1 SGHNT, CDR2 YYREEE (reference sequence). The CDR3 contains 15 residues. This CDR3 reads CASSLGTANNYGYTF. CDR3 nucleotides: TGTGCCAGCAGCTTAGGGACAGCTAATAACTATGGCTACACCTTC.

This chain connects TRBV7-8 to TRBJ2-1; 10 bases align to TRBD2. The junction had 15 bases not matched to a gene; V was cut back by 4 bases and J by 6 bases. CDR3 size: 18 residues. The germline CDR1 and CDR2 sequences are SGHVS and FQNEAQ. The CDR3, as DNA: TGTGCCAGCAGCTACCAAGCACACCTAGCGGGAGCTCGCAATGAGCAGTTCTTC. Protein sequence: CASSYQAHLAGARNEQFF.

This rearrangement joins TRBV5-7 to TRBJ2-7; 10 bases are a match to TRBD2. TRBV5-7 is assigned to the ORF class and has an uncertain function. The CDR3 extends over 15 amino acids. Unmatched junction bases numbered 15, after V lost 4 bases and J lost 11 bases. In nucleotides, the CDR3 is TGTGCCAGCAGCGCGGAGGGACTAGCGACAAGCGTGGAGTACTTC. This sequence encodes CASSAEGLATSVEYF.

V gene TRBV29-1 combines with J gene TRBJ1-1, with 8 positions matching TRBD1. Germline-derived CDR1 and CDR2 are SQVTM and ANQGSEA. CDR3 size: 15 residues. Trimming at V came to 5 bases and at J to 3 bases, leaving 11 bases not matched to a gene. CDR3 coding DNA: TGCAGCGTTAACACCCACAGGGGGGGAGACACTGAAGCTTTCTTT. Translated, it gives CSVNTHRGGDTEAFF.

This clone was seen only once. The chain carries TRBV11-2 and TRBJ2-3; 11 bases align to TRBD2. The V segment lost 5 bases and the J segment 6 bases; nucleotides outside the gene matches: 16. This CDR3 has 18 amino acids. Germline values: CDR1 SGHAT, CDR2 FQNNGV. The CDR3: CASSPPGLLAGVMDTQYF. The CDR3, as DNA: TGTGCCAGCAGCCCCCCCGGTTTACTAGCGGGAGTGATGGATACGCAGTATTTT.

This clone has a single count. This rearrangement joins TRBV7-9 to TRBJ2-7; D not certain. Deletions cut 3 bases from V and 2 bases from J, with 11 bases between. The CDR3 runs 14 residues. Germline V lookup: CDR1 SEHNR, CDR2 FQNEAQ (reference sequence). CDR3 in DNA: TGTGCCAGCAGCTTCCCGGACGTTACCTACGAGCAGTACTTC. Translation: CASSFPDVTYEQYF.

This clone appeared a single time. The rearrangement links TRBV7-2 to TRBJ2-7, with a tentative D call TRBD2 (6 bases). Trimming took off 3 bases at V and 6 bases at J, with 9 bases between the two ends. The CDR3 has 12 amino acids. The germline gives CDR1 SGHTA, CDR2 FQGNSA. This CDR3 is CASSLGLFEQYF. CDR3 coding DNA: TGTGCCAGCAGCTTGGGACTTTTCGAGCAGTACTTC.

This chain links TRBV19 with TRBJ1-2; possibly TRBD1 for D (5 bases). CDR3 size: 14 residues. Germline CDR1 LNHDA, CDR2 SQIVND (reference sequence). The V end was cut by 0 bases, the J end by 7 bases, with 12 bases between. CDR3 protein: CASSIDGAGLGYTF. The DNA for the CDR3 is TGTGCCAGTAGTATAGATGGGGCAGGGCTTGGCTACACCTTC.

The CDR3 DNA reads TGTGCCAGCAGCTTAGCCGGGGGACAAAACATTCAGTACTTC. It yields the protein CASSLAGGQNIQYF. The J gene is TRBJ2-4, the V gene TRBV7-6, with D tentatively TRBD2 (6 bases). V shed 0 bases and J shed 5 bases, with 8 bases lying between them. Looked up from germline, CDR1 is SGHVS and CDR2 is FNYEAQ. The CDR3 is made up of 14 amino acids. Variable domain in full (rest from reference TRBV7-6 and TRBJ2-4): GAGVSQSPRYKVTKRGQDVALRCDPISGHVSLYWYRQALGQGPEFLTYFNYEAQQDKSGLPNDRFSAERPEGSISTLTIQRTEQRDSAMYRCASSLAGGQNIQYFGAGTRLSVL.

The chain couples TRBV4-1 to TRBJ2-3; 7 bases align to TRBD2. CDR1 and CDR2 (germline): MGHRA, YSYEKL. This CDR3 comprises 18 residues. J lost 4 bases, V lost 0 bases, and 13 bases had no gene match. CDR3 nucleotides: TGCGCCAGCAGCCAAGATGTCGCGGGAGTTTACTTTGCAGATACGCAGTATTTT. Its protein product is CASSQDVAGVYFADTQYF.

The CDR3 nucleotides are TGTGCCAGCAGTTTTCTGACAGGGGGCCCTAACTATGGCTACACCTTC. Its translation is CASSFLTGGPNYGYTF. The V call is TRBV28, the J call TRBJ1-2; TRBD1 matches 10 bases. Germline CDR1 is MDHEN and CDR2 is SYDVKM. V gave up 3 bases and J gave up 0 bases; unmatched junction bases: 4. The CDR3 totals 16 residues.

The rearrangement uses TRBV29-1 and TRBJ2-3, with D perhaps TRBD1 or TRBD2 (5 bases each). With 1 base removed from V and 2 bases from J, the gap between germline ends came to 10 bases. The CDR3 sequence is 14 residues long. Germline CDR1 is SQVTM and CDR2 is ANQGSEA. The CDR3 DNA follows: TGCAGCGTTGAAGGGATCGGGACCACAGATACGCAGTATTTT. This gives the protein CSVEGIGTTDTQYF.

V is TRBV29-1 and J is TRBJ2-3; weak D call: TRBD1 (6 bases). Looked up from germline, CDR1 is SQVTM and CDR2 is ANQGSEA. This CDR3 contains 17 residues. Trimming shortened V by 5 bases and J by 0 bases, and 21 bases separated the two germline ends. The CDR3 reads CSVPDIGQNPSTDTQYF. The CDR3 nucleotides are TGCAGCGTTCCGGACATAGGACAGAACCCCAGCACAGATACGCAGTATTTT.

The rearrangement links TRBV13 to TRBJ2-1; TRBD2 aligns across 11 bases. CDR3 length equals 21 residues. Trimming at V came to 0 bases and at J to 8 bases, leaving 21 bases not matched to a gene. Germline loops: CDR1 PRHDT, CDR2 FYEKMQ (reference sequence). CDR3 bases: TGTGCCAGCAGCTTAGGCGGGAGTGTTGTAGCGGGAGGGCCATCGGTCTATGAGCAGTTCTTC. It encodes CASSLGGSVVAGGPSVYEQFF.

The chain uses TRBV30 and TRBJ1-1, with D possibly matching TRBD1 (5 bases). Trimming removed 1 base at V and 3 bases at J, with 12 bases between. The CDR3 covers 14 residues. The germline gives CDR1 GTSNPN, CDR2 SVGIG (reference sequence). CDR3 DNA sequence: TGTGCCTGGAGTGAGGAAAGGGGTGACACTGAAGCTTTCTTT. It encodes CAWSEERGDTEAFF.

The chain couples TRBV28 to TRBJ2-1; a weak D match, TRBD2 (7 bases). Germline V gives CDR1 MDHEN, CDR2 SYDVKM. With 2 bases removed from V and 10 bases from J, the gap between germline ends came to 15 bases. This CDR3 contains 14 residues. The DNA of the CDR3 is TGTGCCAGCAGTTTAGCCGGGGGGCGGGAGGAGCAGTTCTTC. Translation gives CASSLAGGREEQFF.

There are a few counts of this clone. This sequence joins TRBV2 and TRBJ1-2, with a possible D match to TRBD1 (5 bases). V dropped 9 bases and J dropped 3 bases, with 11 bases sitting between them. Germline CDR1 and CDR2: SNHLY and FYNNEI. The CDR3 is 12 amino acids. The CDR3 region has the DNA TGTGCCAGGGCGACGGGGGACTATGGCTACACCTTC. Protein sequence: CARATGDYGYTF.

The CDR3, as DNA: TGTGCCAGCAGTTTATACGACGGACAGCCCACCAAAAACATTCAGTACTTC. Its translation: CASSLYDGQPTKNIQYF. The chain couples TRBV28 to TRBJ2-4; D may be TRBD1 (6 bases). Per germline, CDR1 MDHEN and CDR2 SYDVKM. This CDR3 has 17 amino acids. V was pared by 1 base and J by 2 bases, with 15 bases between.

V gene TRBV7-8 combines with J gene TRBJ1-5, with a weak D call TRBD1 (5 bases). CDR1 and CDR2 from the germline V gene are SGHVS and FQNEAQ. CDR3 size: 16 residues. V lost 1 base and J 5 bases, leaving 15 bases between the germline ends. CDR3: CASSLGFRGIYQPQHF. The CDR3 DNA reads TGTGCCAGCAGCTTAGGTTTTAGGGGAATATATCAGCCCCAGCATTTT.

The chain uses TRBV7-9 and TRBJ2-5; D is undetermined. Germline-derived CDR1 and CDR2 are SEHNR and FQNEAQ (reference sequence). CDR3 size: 14 residues. Trimming shortened V by 5 bases and J by 4 bases, and 14 bases separated the two germline ends. CDR3 sequence (DNA): TGTGCCAGCAGCCCGGATCTCCCCCCAGAGACCCAGTACTTC. The encoded protein is CASSPDLPPETQYF.

The chain uses TRBV13 and TRBJ2-3; D is uncertain. Trimming pared 5 bases from V and 10 bases from J, leaving 16 bases between. CDR1 is PRHDT, CDR2 FYEKMQ, per germline (reference sequence). This CDR3 is built from 13 residues. The CDR3 nucleotides read TGTGCCAGCAGCCCCAGAGATCCCATCCCGCAGTATTTT. This translates into CASSPRDPIPQYF. The variable domain in full, completed from reference TRBV13 and TRBJ2-3, reads AAGVIQSPRHLIKEKRETATLKCYPIPRHDTVYWYQQGPGQDPQFLISFYEKMQSDKGSIPDRFSAQQFSDYHSELNMSSLELGDSALYFCASSPRDPIPQYFGPGTRLTVL.

The CDR3 DNA sequence: TGTGCCAGCAGCCCCCGTGTTGGGTGGGAGGGGGAGCTGTTTTTT. Translating it yields CASSPRVGWEGELFF. The rearrangement joins TRBV7-3 to TRBJ2-2; a weak D match, TRBD2 (5 bases). Trimming took 5 bases from V and 8 from J, leaving 18 bases between them. CDR1 and CDR2 from the germline V gene are SGHTA and FQGTGA. The CDR3 has 15 residues.

The genes are TRBV28 and TRBJ2-1, with D perhaps TRBD2 (6 bases). The CDR3 spans 14 residues. V gave up 3 bases and J gave up 7 bases, with 13 bases separating them. Germline V gene lookup returns CDR1 MDHEN and CDR2 SYDVKM. CDR3 DNA sequence: TGTGCCAGCAGTTTGGGCAGCGGACTAAATGAGCAGTTCTTC. As protein: CASSLGSGLNEQFF. Full variable domain (rest looked up from reference TRBV28 and TRBJ2-1): DVKVTQSSRYLVKRTGEKVFLECVQDMDHENMFWYRQDPGLGLRLIYFSYDVKMKEKGDIPEGYSVSREKKERFSLILESASTNQTSMYLCASSLGSGLNEQFFGPGTRLTVL.

The V gene is TRBV19, the J gene TRBJ2-7; D gene unclear. Germline CDR1 is LNHDA and CDR2 is SQIVND (reference sequence). Trimming pared 3 bases from V and 2 bases from J, leaving 14 bases between. CDR3 length: 15 residues. The CDR3 loop reads CASSIRPSGTYEQYF. For the CDR3, the DNA is TGTGCCAGTAGTATTAGGCCGAGTGGGACCTACGAGCAGTACTTC.

This chain links TRBV15 with TRBJ2-7; 7 nucleotides line up with TRBD1. CDR1 is LNHNV, CDR2 YYDKDF, per germline (reference sequence). V dropped 5 bases and J dropped 3; count of bases not matched to a gene: 7. This CDR3 is built from 14 residues. CDR3 sequence: CATSGTGVLYEQYF. DNA of the CDR3: TGTGCCACCAGCGGTACAGGGGTTCTCTACGAGCAGTACTTC.